This T cell receptor beta chain is from a study of T cell responses to AZD1222 COVID-19 vaccine. This clone came up a few times. Its antigen is not identified. Method: immunoSEQ multiplex PCR; TCRdb's copy keeps in-frame clones and lacks some. The sample carries about 200,000 clones, roughly 90% recorded once. Findings and caveats of the study: Close to half of all spike-specific TCRs reportedly target regions of the variants that are unmutated.

The CDR3 is made up of 15 amino acids. The V end lost 0 bases, the J end lost 3 bases, and 12 bases lay between the germline ends. Germline V CDR1 and CDR2: KGHSH, LQKENI. The chain couples TRBV18 to TRBJ2-7, with a possible D match to TRBD2 (7 bases). The receptor comes from an adult who received the AZD1222 COVID-19 vaccine. The sequencing used peripheral blood, collected 28 days after the second AZD1222 dose. The DNA for the CDR3 is TGTGCCAGCTCACCACCGGGGGGGCGCGTCTACGAGCAGTACTTC. This codes for CASSPPGGRVYEQYF.